This TCR beta chain was obtained from a study of T cell repertoires in cytomegalovirus infection. Across the study: An indication of both CMV infection and matching HLA type came from public TCR beta signatures. The study's findings and limits: Carriage of CMV together with the relevant HLA was identifiable through cumulative public TCR beta family frequency. Dominating the ex vivo response were TCR beta clonotypes that were CMV-specific and HLA-C-restricted.

In its sample, this clonotype was seen many times. Its antigen is not known. CDR3 length: 15 residues. The V end was cut by 4 bases, the J end by 0 bases, with 11 bases between. Germline CDR1 reads SGHDT; CDR2 reads YYEEEE. One entry per CDR3 protein results from TCRdb running MiXCR on the reads. The sample includes roughly 280,000 distinct CDR3 sequences, roughly 15% of them seen just once. Material: PBMCs. The rearrangement uses TRBV5-6 and TRBJ1-5; D remains unclear. This clonotype was obtained from a human donor in good health (CMV status not recorded). Some clones in this sample may be carry-over from other donors' samples. The CDR3 is CASSNSVYSNQPQHF. DNA of the CDR3: TGTGCCAGCAGCAACTCTGTTTATAGCAATCAGCCCCAGCATTTT.